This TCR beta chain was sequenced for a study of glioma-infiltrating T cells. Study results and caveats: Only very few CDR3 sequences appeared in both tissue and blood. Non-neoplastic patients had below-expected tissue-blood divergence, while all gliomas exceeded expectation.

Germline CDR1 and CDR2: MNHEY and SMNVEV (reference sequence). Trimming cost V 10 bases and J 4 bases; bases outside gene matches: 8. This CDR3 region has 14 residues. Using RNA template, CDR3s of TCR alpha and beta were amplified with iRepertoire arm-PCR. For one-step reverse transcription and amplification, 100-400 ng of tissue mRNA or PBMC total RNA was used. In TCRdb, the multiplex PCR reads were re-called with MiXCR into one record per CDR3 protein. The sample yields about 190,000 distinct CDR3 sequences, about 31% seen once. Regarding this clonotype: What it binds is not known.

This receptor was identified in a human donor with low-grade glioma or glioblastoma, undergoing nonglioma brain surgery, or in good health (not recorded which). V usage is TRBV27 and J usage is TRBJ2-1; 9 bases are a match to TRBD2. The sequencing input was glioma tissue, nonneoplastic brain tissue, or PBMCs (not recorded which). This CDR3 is CATSGSGSYNEQFF. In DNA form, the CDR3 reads TGTGCCACCTCGGGTAGCGGGAGTTACAATGAGCAGTTCTTC.